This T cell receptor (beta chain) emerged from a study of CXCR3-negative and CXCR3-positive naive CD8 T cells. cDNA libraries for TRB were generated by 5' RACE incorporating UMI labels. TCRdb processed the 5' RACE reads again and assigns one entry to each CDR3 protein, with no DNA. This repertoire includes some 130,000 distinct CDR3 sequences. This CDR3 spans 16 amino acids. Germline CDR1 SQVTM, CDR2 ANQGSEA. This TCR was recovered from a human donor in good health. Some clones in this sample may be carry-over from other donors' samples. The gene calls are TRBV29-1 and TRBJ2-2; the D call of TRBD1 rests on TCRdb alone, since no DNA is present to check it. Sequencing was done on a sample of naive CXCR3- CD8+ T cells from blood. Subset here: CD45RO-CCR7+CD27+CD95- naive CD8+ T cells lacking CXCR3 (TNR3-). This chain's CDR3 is CSVRRGTVPNTGELFF.